This T cell receptor (beta chain) was recovered during a study of cytomegalovirus exposure and HLA in healthy donors. In the PCR, 60 Vbeta and 13 Jbeta primers were used. Assay: immunoSEQ multiplex PCR; the TCRdb copy retains only in-frame clones and omits some. Among about 110,000 clones listed, 60% to 85% were seen once. The germline V and J ends were trimmed by 6 bases and 5 bases, with 25 bases remaining between them. Germline V lookup: CDR1 MDHEN, CDR2 SYDVKM. The CDR3 covers 17 residues. The J gene is TRBJ1-2, the V gene TRBV28; D possibly corresponds to TRBD1 (6 bases). Sequencing was performed on PBMCs. This receptor was taken from a woman between 25 and 40 years old in good health and CMV-seronegative. CDR3 region: CASRVGTNTLPGYGYTF. Here the CDR3 DNA reads TGTGCCAGCAGGGTAGGGACAAACACCTTGCCTGGGTATGGCTACACCTTC.